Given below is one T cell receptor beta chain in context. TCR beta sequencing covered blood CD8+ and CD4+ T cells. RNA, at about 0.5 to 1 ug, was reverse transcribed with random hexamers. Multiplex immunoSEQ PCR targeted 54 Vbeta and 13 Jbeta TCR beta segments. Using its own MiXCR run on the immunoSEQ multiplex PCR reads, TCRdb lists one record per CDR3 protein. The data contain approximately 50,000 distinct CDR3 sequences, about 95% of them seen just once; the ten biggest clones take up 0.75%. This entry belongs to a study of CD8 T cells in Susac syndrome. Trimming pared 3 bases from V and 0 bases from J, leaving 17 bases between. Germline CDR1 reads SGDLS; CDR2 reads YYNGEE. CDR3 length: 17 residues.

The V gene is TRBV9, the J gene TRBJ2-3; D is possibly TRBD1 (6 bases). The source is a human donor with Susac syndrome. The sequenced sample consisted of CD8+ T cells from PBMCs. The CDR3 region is CASSDSKTGSSTDTQYF. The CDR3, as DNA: TGTGCCAGCAGCGACTCCAAGACAGGCTCTAGCACAGATACGCAGTATTTT.